The 15 T cell receptor beta chains listed next were all sequenced from one sample in a study of cytomegalovirus exposure and HLA in healthy donors. The PCR employed 60 Vbeta primers together with 13 Jbeta primers. Data came from immunoSEQ multiplex PCR; TCRdb stores just in-frame clones and leaves some out. The sample records around 120,000 clones, 77% being singletons. Sequencing used PBMCs. Source of these receptors: a human donor in good health.

V is TRBV9 and J is TRBJ2-7; 9 bases fit TRBD1. Germline trimming cut 4 bases from V and 5 bases from J; bases unmatched to any gene: 16. This CDR3 is 17 amino acids long. The germline V gene has CDR1 SGDLS and CDR2 YYNGEE. The CDR3 loop is CASSPRTGASIRNEQYF. The CDR3 DNA sequence: TGTGCCAGCAGCCCGCGGACAGGGGCAAGCATAAGGAACGAGCAGTACTTC.

This chain's CDR3 is CASSSGGAGGETQYF. The CDR3 DNA reads as TGTGCCAGCAGCTCCGGTGGGGCGGGAGGAGAGACCCAGTACTTC. The V call is TRBV6-1, the J call TRBJ2-5, with TRBD2 matching over 8 bases. Trimming cost V 6 bases and J 4 bases; bases outside gene matches: 10. Germline loops: CDR1 MNHNS, CDR2 SASEGT. The CDR3 runs to 15 residues.

The chain couples TRBV10-3 to TRBJ1-2, with TRBD1 matching over 8 bases. Looked up from germline, CDR1 is ENHRY and CDR2 is SYGVKD. Trimming at V came to 3 bases and at J to 4 bases, leaving 4 bases not matched to a gene. The CDR3 spans 14 residues. The CDR3 spells CAISDDRGTYGYTF. The CDR3 nucleotides read TGTGCCATCAGTGATGACAGGGGAACCTATGGCTACACCTTC.

The chain links TRBV4-2 to TRBJ1-5; D unclear. The CDR3 sequence is 13 residues long. CDR1 and CDR2 (germline): LGHNA, YNFKEQ. Trimming cost V 3 bases and J 4 bases, with 7 bases left between them. For the CDR3, the DNA is TGTGCCAGCAGCCAGACGGGGAATCAGCCCCAGCATTTT. It translates to CASSQTGNQPQHF.

This chain joins TRBV27 and TRBJ2-7, with D perhaps matching TRBD1 (6 bases). Germline loops: CDR1 MNHEY, CDR2 SMNVEV (reference sequence). There are 14 residues in the CDR3. V lost 5 bases to trimming and J lost 6 bases, with 17 bases between them. The CDR3 coding sequence is TGTGCCAGCAGTCCCAACAGGGTCCGAACCGAGCAGTACTTC. It is translated as CASSPNRVRTEQYF.

The chain employs TRBV7-8 and TRBJ2-1; TRBD2 matches 8 bases. The germline gives CDR1 SGHVS, CDR2 FQNEAQ. V shed 5 bases and J 3 bases; nucleotides not matched to a gene: 12. CDR3 length: 17 amino acids. This CDR3 reads CASSPGGGTAGYNEQFF. The CDR3 DNA reads TGTGCCAGCAGCCCCGGGGGGGGGACCGCGGGCTACAATGAGCAGTTCTTC.

CDR3 loop: CASSNRGTRETQYF. In nucleotides, the CDR3 is TGTGCCAGCAGCAACAGGGGGACTCGGGAGACCCAGTACTTC. The J gene is TRBJ2-5, the V gene TRBV21-1; the table's D call, TRBD1, has no DNA check behind it. TRBV21-1 is listed as a pseudogene. The CDR3 runs to 14 residues.

The V gene is TRBV18, the J gene TRBJ1-5; D is unclear. The length of the CDR3 is 13 residues. The ends were cut back, 2 bases at V and 7 bases at J, with 9 bases in the middle. Germline V gene lookup returns CDR1 KGHSH and CDR2 LQKENI. Here the CDR3 reads CASSPDGRQPQHF. CDR3 sequence (DNA): TGTGCCAGCTCACCAGACGGGAGGCAGCCCCAGCATTTT.

The chain links TRBV6-5 to TRBJ1-1; 7 bases agree with TRBD1. Trimming at V came to 6 bases and at J to 0 bases, leaving 4 bases not matched to a gene. The length of the CDR3 is 14 residues. The germline gives CDR1 MNHEY, CDR2 SVGAGI. The CDR3 sequence is CASRGQQMNTEAFF. The CDR3 nucleotides read TGTGCCAGCAGGGGACAGCAAATGAACACTGAAGCTTTCTTT.

V gene TRBV2 combines with J gene TRBJ1-2; 8 bases are shared with TRBD1. Looked up from germline, CDR1 is SNHLY and CDR2 is FYNNEI. V was pared by 6 bases and J by 4 bases, with 7 bases of the junction left unmatched. There are 14 residues in the CDR3. CDR3 nucleotide sequence: TGTGCCAGCAGCCGACAGGGGCCGATCTATGGCTACACCTTC. Residues: CASSRQGPIYGYTF.

The V gene is TRBV27, the J gene TRBJ2-1; 10 bases are shared with TRBD2. The CDR3 spans 14 residues. The V and J ends lost 6 bases and 10 bases, in that order; junction bases with no gene match: 9. The germline V gene has CDR1 MNHEY and CDR2 SMNVEV (reference sequence). This chain's CDR3 is CASRATSGYGEQFF. The CDR3 bases are TGTGCCAGCAGAGCGACTAGCGGGTATGGGGAGCAGTTCTTC.

Notes on this clone: This likely comes from a read error, as the CDR3 has no conserved phenylalanine or tryptophan at its end. The chain uses TRBV25-1 and TRBJ2-7; the D is unclear. The CDR3 is 11 amino acids. Per the germline V gene, CDR1 is MGHDK and CDR2 is SYGVNS. The V gene lost 6 bases and the J gene lost 9 bases, with 12 bases spanning the gap. CDR3 nucleotides: TGTGCCAGCAGCCCCGGGTCAGGGCAGTACCTC. This translates into CASSPGSGQYL.

This clone was counted once. The genes are TRBV19 and TRBJ2-1; 13 bases are shared with TRBD2. CDR1 and CDR2 from the germline V gene are LNHDA and SQIVND (reference sequence). V shed 10 bases and J 4 bases; nucleotides not matched to a gene: 4. This CDR3 region has 14 residues. The DNA for the CDR3 is TGTGCCACCCGGACTAGCGGGAGATACAATGAGCAGTTCTTC. Translation: CATRTSGRYNEQFF.

The chain is built from TRBV14 and TRBJ2-7; D possibly corresponds to TRBD2 (6 bases). Between the trimmed V and J ends, which lost 0 bases and 3 bases, there was a span of 15 bases. There are 16 residues in the CDR3. CDR1 and CDR2 (germline): SGHDN, FVKESK. CDR3 in DNA: TGTGCCAGCAGCCAAGAGGGATGGGGCGGGGACTACGAGCAGTACTTC. Protein product: CASSQEGWGGDYEQYF.

The chain couples TRBV7-8 to TRBJ2-1, with 12 nucleotides matching TRBD2. The CDR3 consists of 16 residues. Germline V gives CDR1 SGHVS, CDR2 FQNEAQ. V was clipped by 5 bases and J by 8 bases; unmatched bases: 10. CDR3 sequence reads: CASSPLGLAGRYEQFF. The CDR3 nucleotides are TGTGCCAGCAGCCCCCTAGGACTAGCGGGACGCTATGAGCAGTTCTTC.